This entry lists 19 T cell receptor beta chains sequenced from one sample in a study of human T cells and chemical hapten exposure. Documented time point: patch test 3, about 24 weeks after DPC sensitization. As for treatment: therapeutic diphenylcyclopropenone sensitization with weekly scalp DPC. TCRdb re-derived calls from the RACE reads in MiXCR, one entry per CDR3 protein. The table shows some 52,000 distinct CDR3 sequences, with roughly a tenth occurring only once. Sequenced material: whole blood, taken in connection with sensitization to the hapten diphenylcyclopropenone (DPC). The source is a middle-aged woman with alopecia areata. Some clones in this sample may be carry-over from other donors' samples.

This clonotype was detected a few times. The V call is TRBV7-9, the J call TRBJ2-5; the match to TRBD1 covers 9 bases. Germline loops: CDR1 SEHNR, CDR2 FQNEAQ (reference sequence). With V trimmed by 11 bases and J by 4 bases, 8 bases remained unmatched. The CDR3 spans 13 residues. The CDR3: CAEMTGGSETQYF. The CDR3 nucleotides are TGTGCCGAAATGACAGGGGGATCAGAGACCCAGTACTTC.

This clonotype showed up many times. The rearrangement uses TRBV4-1 and TRBJ2-7; D remains ambiguous. The CDR3 has 13 amino acids. Germline V lookup: CDR1 MGHRA, CDR2 YSYEKL. Deletions cut 6 bases from V and 6 bases from J, with 15 bases between. CDR3 residues: CASSPGVGTEQYF. The CDR3 DNA reads TGCGCCAGCAGTCCTGGGGTGGGTACCGAGCAGTACTTC.

This clonotype was seen repeatedly, ten times or more. This chain uses TRBV12-5 with TRBJ1-1, with D unclear. V lost 7 bases to trimming and J lost 3 bases, with 15 bases between them. The CDR3 contains 14 residues. In germline, CDR1 is LGHNT, CDR2 FRNRAP. The CDR3 region has the DNA TGTGCTAGTGCCCTAGTGGTGGGCGACACTGAAGCTTTCTTT. This translates into CASALVVGDTEAFF.

This clonotype was observed a few times. The chain links TRBV20-1 to TRBJ1-1, with 7 bases matching TRBD1. The junction had 3 bases not matched to a gene; V was cut back by 3 bases and J by 5 bases. The CDR3 extends over 12 amino acids. Per germline, CDR1 DFQATT and CDR2 SNEGSKA (reference sequence). The CDR3 loop reads CSARQGVTEAFF. The CDR3, as DNA: TGCAGTGCTAGGCAGGGGGTAACTGAAGCTTTCTTT.

The sample holds one count of this clonotype. The genes are TRBV29-1 and TRBJ2-4; D remains unclear. The V end was cut by 4 bases, the J end by 5 bases, with 9 bases between. The CDR3 is 12 amino acids. The germline CDR1 and CDR2 sequences are SQVTM and ANQGSEA. CDR3 residues: CSVGSPQNIQYF. CDR3 nucleotides: TGCAGCGTTGGATCGCCCCAAAACATTCAGTACTTC.

This clonotype was recorded at least ten times. This rearrangement joins TRBV5-6 to TRBJ2-7; D might be TRBD2 (5 bases). Per the germline V gene, CDR1 is SGHDT and CDR2 is YYEEEE. V lost 3 bases to trimming and J lost 6 bases, with 13 bases between them. The CDR3 runs to 13 residues. In DNA, the CDR3 is TGTGCCAGCAGCTCGGACTCGCTGGGCGAGCAGTACTTC. Its protein product is CASSSDSLGEQYF.

The J gene is TRBJ2-2, the V gene TRBV2; 9 bases match TRBD1. Germline trimming cut 7 bases from V and 1 base from J; bases unmatched to any gene: 10. The V gene's germline CDR1 is SNHLY and CDR2 FYNNEI. The CDR3 is 17 amino acids. CDR3 sequence: CASTRDRVGGNTGELFF. DNA for the CDR3: TGTGCCAGCACCCGGGACAGGGTAGGAGGGAACACCGGGGAGCTGTTTTTT.

The gene calls are TRBV20-1 and TRBJ2-3; 15 bases line up with TRBD2. This CDR3 is built from 18 residues. V was clipped by 5 bases and J by 0 bases; unmatched bases: 9. Germline V gene lookup returns CDR1 DFQATT and CDR2 SNEGSKA (reference sequence). The CDR3 loop reads CSARRTSGGAASTDTQYF. CDR3 bases: TGCAGTGCTCGACGGACTAGCGGGGGGGCGGCTAGCACAGATACGCAGTATTTT.

This chain connects TRBV5-1 to TRBJ1-1, with 10 bases identical to TRBD1. The CDR3 loop spans 17 amino acids. In germline, CDR1 is SGHRS, CDR2 YFSETQ. After removal of 0 bases from V and 1 base from J, the junction contained 6 bases not matched to a gene. This chain's CDR3 is CASSLGDRGSGNTEAFF. The CDR3 coding sequence is TGCGCCAGCAGCTTGGGGGACAGGGGAAGTGGGAACACTGAAGCTTTCTTT. The whole variable domain, remainder taken from reference TRBV5-1 and TRBJ1-1, is KAGVTQTPRYLIKTRGQQVTLSCSPISGHRSVSWYQQTPGQGLQFLFEYFSETQRNKGNFPGRFSGRQFSNSRSEMNVSTLELGDSALYLCASSLGDRGSGNTEAFFGQGTRLTVV.

There are many counts of this clonotype. The V call is TRBV30, the J call TRBJ2-2, with TRBD1 matching over 10 bases. In germline, CDR1 is GTSNPN, CDR2 SVGIG (reference sequence). V lost 2 bases, J lost 7 bases, and 10 bases stayed unmatched. This CDR3 is 16 amino acids long. The CDR3 DNA is TGTGCCTGGAGTTTATTGACAGGGGGCGCAGGCGGGGAGCTGTTTTTT. Amino acid sequence: CAWSLLTGGAGGELFF.

This clonotype was seen repeatedly, ten times or more. V is TRBV28 and J is TRBJ2-7; 10 bases line up with TRBD1. CDR1 and CDR2 (germline): MDHEN, SYDVKM. The CDR3 runs 14 residues. Trimming at V came to 2 bases and at J to 7 bases, leaving 5 bases not matched to a gene. In DNA form, the CDR3 reads TGTGCCAGCAGTTTACGACAGGGGGCAAAAGAGCAGTACTTC. Its protein is CASSLRQGAKEQYF.

This clonotype has just a few counts. V and J are TRBV14 and TRBJ2-7; D remains unclear. This CDR3 has 14 residues. Germline CDR1 reads SGHDN; CDR2 reads FVKESK. V was cut by 3 bases and J by 3 bases, with 12 bases left in between. CDR3 protein: CASSQGYPIYEQYF. The CDR3 DNA reads as TGTGCCAGCAGCCAGGGATACCCCATCTACGAGCAGTACTTC. Full variable domain (remainder filled in from reference TRBV14 and TRBJ2-7): EAGVTQFPSHSVIEKGQTVTLRCDPISGHDNLYWYRRVMGKEIKFLLHFVKESKQDESGMPNNRFLAERTGGTYSTLKVQPAELEDSGVYFCASSQGYPIYEQYFGPGTRLTVT.

The rearrangement joins TRBV5-1 to TRBJ2-5, with 7 bases matching TRBD2. Per the germline V gene, CDR1 is SGHRS and CDR2 is YFSETQ. With V trimmed by 0 bases and J by 0 bases, 5 bases remained unmatched. The CDR3 is made up of 16 amino acids. CDR3 nucleotides: TGCGCCAGCAGCTTGGGGGACTACCTAAACCAAGAGACCCAGTACTTC. Translating it yields CASSLGDYLNQETQYF.

The CDR3 reads CASSYGRTNYGYTF. The CDR3 bases are TGTGCCAGTAGTTACGGCAGAACTAACTATGGCTACACCTTC. The rearrangement uses TRBV19 and TRBJ1-2; D unresolved. The V end was cut by 5 bases, the J end by 0 bases, with 10 bases between. Germline V gene data show CDR1 as LNHDA and CDR2 as SQIVND (reference sequence). CDR3 length: 14 residues.

This rearrangement joins TRBV7-2 to TRBJ1-5; tentatively, D is TRBD1 (5 bases). Germline CDR1 and CDR2: SGHTA and FQGNSA. The ends were cut back, 5 bases at V and 0 bases at J, with 11 bases in the middle. The CDR3 is made up of 15 amino acids. The CDR3 loop is CASSLGRDSNQPQHF. The CDR3 nucleotides read TGTGCCAGCAGCCTGGGCAGGGATAGCAATCAGCCCCAGCATTTT.

The chain combines TRBV7-6 with TRBJ2-7; possible D gene TRBD1, 5 bases. Trimming cost V 2 bases and J 2 bases, with 13 bases left between them. Germline assignment: CDR1 SGHVS and CDR2 FNYEAQ. The CDR3 has 15 amino acids. CDR3 residues: CASSLSSGMAYEQYF. In DNA form, the CDR3 reads TGTGCCAGCAGCTTAAGTTCAGGGATGGCCTACGAGCAGTACTTC. The whole variable domain, filled in from reference TRBV7-6 and TRBJ2-7, reads GAGVSQSPRYKVTKRGQDVALRCDPISGHVSLYWYRQALGQGPEFLTYFNYEAQQDKSGLPNDRFSAERPEGSISTLTIQRTEQRDSAMYRCASSLSSGMAYEQYFGPGTRLTVT.

In its sample, this clonotype was seen a few times. The chain employs TRBV20-1 and TRBJ1-5; TRBD1 might be the D (6 bases). The CDR3 loop spans 17 amino acids. Germline V gives CDR1 DFQATT, CDR2 SNEGSKA (reference sequence). CDR3 nucleotides: TGCAGAAAAGAGACACAGGGCCTAGCCGTACGCAATCAGCCCCAGCATTTT. It codes for CRKETQGLAVRNQPQHF.

This clonotype has a count of ten or more. This CDR3 is CASSRTGKFQPQHF. Written as DNA, the CDR3 is TGTGCCAGCAGTCGGACAGGGAAATTTCAGCCCCAGCATTTT. V and J are TRBV12-3 or TRBV12-4 and TRBJ1-5; TRBD1 matches at 8 bases. This CDR3 spans 14 amino acids. The trim removed 5 bases at V and 6 bases at J, leaving 6 bases unmatched.

This clonotype was seen at least ten times. This chain uses TRBV11-2 with TRBJ2-7; D is unresolved. This CDR3 is 18 amino acids long. The V end was cut by 4 bases, the J end by 0 bases, with 22 bases between. Germline assignment: CDR1 SGHAT and CDR2 FQNNGV. The CDR3 DNA is TGTGCCAGCAGCTCACTCCAAAGGACGGCCCCCAGCTCCTACGAGCAGTACTTC. As protein: CASSSLQRTAPSSYEQYF.